The 5 T cell receptor beta chains below all came from one sample that was sequenced in a study of metastatic and nonmetastatic thyroid tumors (dated by TCRdb to the early 2020s). Receptors were amplified or captured by PCR. The instrument was an Illumina HiSeq 4000. In TCRdb, the public reads were trimmed at Q25 with fastp and aligned with MiXCR, with productive beta chains retained. This sample lists roughly 30,000 clones; 3.5% to 4% were detected once. More than 3% of the sample rests with the top ten. No treatment had been received by any patient before thyroid surgery. The sequenced sample consisted of blood. The receptors were gathered from a male donor with papillary thyroid cancer or a benign thyroid nodule (not recorded which). Some clones in this sample may be carry-over from other donors' samples.

This clone came up many times. The chain links TRBV20-1 to TRBJ2-7; 8 nucleotides line up with TRBD2. The germline gives CDR1 DFQATT, CDR2 SNEGSKA (reference sequence). V trimming: 3 bases; J trimming: 12 bases; junction bases outside the gene matches: 7. This CDR3 contains 11 residues. This chain's CDR3 is CSARAGGPAYF. The CDR3, as DNA: TGCAGTGCTAGGGCGGGGGGACCGGCGTACTTC.

This clone appeared a few times. This CDR3 fails to terminate in the conserved phenylalanine or tryptophan, so it likely reflects a read error. No DNA is shown, since the ends of the CDR3 on it are uncertain; the CDR3 is the one TCRdb lists. This chain links TRBV28 with TRBJ1-5; the table's D call TRBD1 went unverified against the DNA. The CDR3 is 12 amino acids in total, end residues counted. The germline V gene has CDR1 MDHEN and CDR2 SYDVKM. The chain's CDR3 is CASQGVNQPHHI.

The J gene is TRBJ2-7, the V gene TRBV10-3, with 7 positions matching TRBD2. Trimming took 6 bases from V and 5 from J; bases not matched to a gene: 10. CDR1 and CDR2 from the germline V gene are ENHRY and SYGVKD. The CDR3 covers 14 residues. DNA for the CDR3: TGTGCCATCAGGGGAAATGAGCGGGGAGACGAGCAGTACTTC. Translating gives CAIRGNERGDEQYF.

The CDR3 sequence: CARSRGGGYGYTF. CDR3 bases: TGTGCCAGATCCAGGGGAGGCGGCTATGGCTACACCTTC. V gene TRBV28 combines with J gene TRBJ1-2; possible D gene TRBD1, 6 bases. CDR3 length: 13 amino acids. V lost 9 bases and J lost 4, with 15 bases in between. CDR1 is MDHEN, CDR2 SYDVKM, per germline.

This clone was seen at least ten times. The genes are TRBV12-5 and TRBJ2-1; D is uncertain. The CDR3 is 12 amino acids. Trimming took off 2 bases at V and 12 bases at J, with 11 bases between the two ends. Germline V lookup: CDR1 LGHNT, CDR2 FRNRAP. DNA for the CDR3: TGTGCTAGTGGTTTGACCCATCTTCGGCAGTTCTTC. Its translation is CASGLTHLRQFF.